The 28 T cell receptor beta chains given below trace back to one sample, sequenced in a study of shared clonotypes between healthy human individuals. Repertoires were generated with immunoSEQ multiplex PCR, while TCRdb's copy carries only in-frame clones and drops some. The sample lists approximately 720,000 clones, 72% occurring once. The sequenced sample was memory CD4+ T cells sorted from blood. Subset in this sample: CD45RA-negative fraction. All receptors come from a woman aged 25-40 years in good health.

The rearrangement uses TRBV19 and TRBJ2-6; D unclear. The CDR3 spans 13 residues. V was clipped by 9 bases and J by 2 bases, with 8 bases between them. The germline gives CDR1 LNHDA, CDR2 SQIVND (reference sequence). CDR3 nucleotide sequence: TGTGCCAGCCGTAATCCTGGGGCCAACGTCCTGACTTTC. Translated: CASRNPGANVLTF.

This clone was seen a handful of times. The rearrangement joins TRBV29-1 to TRBJ2-7, with 12 bases that match TRBD2. In germline, CDR1 is SQVTM, CDR2 ANQGSEA. V was clipped by 6 bases and J by 3 bases; unmatched bases: 3. CDR3 length equals 13 residues. CDR3 sequence (DNA): TGCAGCGTGGAGGGACTAGCGGGCTACGAGCAGTACTTC. Translating gives CSVEGLAGYEQYF.

This clone has just one count. No conserved phenylalanine or tryptophan is present at the end of the CDR3, so a read error is the likely explanation. The limits of the CDR3 on the DNA are not certain, so only TCRdb's listed CDR3 is given. This chain links TRBV6-1 with TRBJ2-7; no check of the table's D call, TRBD1, against the DNA was made. The CDR3 spans 11 amino acids, including both terminal residues. Germline assignment: CDR1 MNHNS and CDR2 SASEGT. The CDR3 protein is CASSRPGQGTL.

This clone was counted once. The chain uses TRBV5-1 and TRBJ2-1, with D possibly TRBD1 on 6 matching bases. The CDR3 length is 16 residues. Germline CDR1 SGHRS, CDR2 YFSETQ. Trimming took 0 bases from V and 6 from J, leaving 16 bases between them. The CDR3 sequence is CASSLASGGLANEQFF. DNA of the CDR3: TGCGCCAGCAGCTTGGCTTCTGGGGGCTTAGCCAATGAGCAGTTCTTC.

This clone was found once. J is TRBJ2-2 and V is TRBV7-9; 8 nucleotides agree with TRBD1. Trimming removed 5 bases from V and 4 bases from J; junction bases left unmatched: 9. The CDR3 length is 16 residues. The germline V gene has CDR1 SEHNR and CDR2 FQNEAQ (reference sequence). The CDR3 loop is CASSPADRVFTGELFF. CDR3 in DNA: TGTGCCAGCAGCCCGGCGGACAGGGTGTTCACCGGGGAGCTGTTTTTT.

The chain has TRBV7-3 and TRBJ2-1; D remains unclear. V lost 6 bases, J lost 8 bases, and 17 bases lay in between. The germline gives CDR1 SGHTA, CDR2 FQGTGA. CDR3 length: 14 amino acids. The CDR3, as DNA: TGTGCCAGCAGTTTTAGGCCGCGGTTAGATGAGCAGTTCTTC. Amino acids: CASSFRPRLDEQFF.

The chain couples TRBV25-1 to TRBJ2-3, with D perhaps being TRBD1 or TRBD2 (5 bases each). From germline, CDR1 is MGHDK and CDR2 SYGVNS. The CDR3 runs 18 residues. Trimming shortened V by 8 bases and J by 4 bases, and 28 bases separated the two germline ends. The CDR3 coding sequence is TGTGCCAGCTCCTCGAAGGCCTCCGGTGGGACGGCGGCAGATACGCAGTATTTT. As protein: CASSSKASGGTAADTQYF.

This clone was observed a handful of times. The V and J genes are TRBV19 and TRBJ2-7; D gene uncertain. The CDR3 runs to 16 residues. V lost 1 base and J lost 4, with 17 bases in between. Germline V gene sequence: CDR1 LNHDA, CDR2 SQIVND (reference sequence). DNA of the CDR3: TGTGCCAGTAGTATAGTATCGACCTCCTCCCAGTACGAGCAGTACTTC. Translation gives CASSIVSTSSQYEQYF. The full variable domain, in which reference TRBV19 and TRBJ2-7 provide the parts outside the CDR3, is DGGITQSPKYLFRKEGQNVTLSCEQNLNHDAMYWYRQDPGQGLRLIYYSQIVNDFQKGDIAEGYSVSREKKESFPLTVTSAQKNPTAFYLCASSIVSTSSQYEQYFGPGTRLTVT.

The rearrangement links TRBV7-9 to TRBJ2-5; 7 bases are a match to TRBD2. Germline assignment: CDR1 SEHNR and CDR2 FQNEAQ (reference sequence). Trimming took 6 bases from V and 5 from J; bases not matched to a gene: 9. The CDR3 is 14 amino acids. CDR3 amino acids: CASRGTTVGETQYF. The CDR3 bases are TGTGCCAGCAGAGGGACTACCGTAGGGGAGACCCAGTACTTC.

The rearrangement links TRBV11-3 to TRBJ2-6, with D tentatively TRBD1 (6 bases). Germline CDR1 SGHNT, CDR2 YENEEA. V lost 5 bases, J lost 0 bases, and 11 bases lay in between. This CDR3 is built from 16 residues. The CDR3 nucleotides are TGTGCCAGCAGCCCTGGGGGCCACTCTGGGGCCAACGTCCTGACTTTC. It yields the protein CASSPGGHSGANVLTF.

This clone has just a few counts. This sequence joins TRBV13 and TRBJ2-2; TRBD1 matches 10 bases. The trim removed 2 bases at V and 7 bases at J, leaving 13 bases unmatched. This CDR3 comprises 18 residues. Germline lookup yields CDR1 PRHDT and CDR2 FYEKMQ (reference sequence). The CDR3 loop is CASSLKGLDRGKLGELFF. In nucleotides, the CDR3 is TGTGCCAGCAGCTTAAAAGGCCTGGACAGGGGGAAGCTCGGGGAGCTGTTTTTT.

This chain connects TRBV5-6 to TRBJ2-3, with D maybe TRBD2 (5 bases). Trimming pared 0 bases from V and 0 bases from J, leaving 14 bases between. Germline CDR1 reads SGHDT; CDR2 reads YYEEEE. This CDR3 has 17 residues. The DNA of the CDR3 is TGTGCCAGCAGCTTGGAGCTTTTAGCGTCTAGCACAGATACGCAGTATTTT. It translates to CASSLELLASSTDTQYF.

The chain employs TRBV19 and TRBJ1-4; D is perhaps TRBD1 (6 bases). The CDR3 spans 16 residues. Germline V lookup: CDR1 LNHDA, CDR2 SQIVND (reference sequence). The V end lost 3 bases, the J end lost 5 bases, and 16 bases lay between the germline ends. The CDR3 DNA is TGTGCCAGTAGTATTAAAAGAGACAGGCCGAATGAAAAACTGTTTTTT. As protein: CASSIKRDRPNEKLFF.

This clone was observed once. The CDR3 DNA sequence: TGCGCCAGCAGCCCCGGGAGGGTAGACACCGGGGAGCTGTTTTTT. Translated, it gives CASSPGRVDTGELFF. The chain carries TRBV4-1 and TRBJ2-2, with TRBD2 matching 8 bases. The V segment lost 4 bases and the J segment 3 bases; nucleotides outside the gene matches: 4. In germline, CDR1 is MGHRA, CDR2 YSYEKL. The CDR3 runs to 15 residues.

V is TRBV18 and J is TRBJ1-1; 12 bases align to TRBD1. The germline gives CDR1 KGHSH, CDR2 LQKENI. V lost 3 bases, J lost 11 bases, and 13 bases stayed unmatched. The CDR3 consists of 16 residues. The DNA for the CDR3 is TGTGCCAGCTCACCTTCAAACCCGGGACAGGGGGCTTCTGCTTTCTTT. It encodes CASSPSNPGQGASAFF. Variable domain in full (rest from reference TRBV18 and TRBJ1-1): NAGVMQNPRHLVRRRGQEARLRCSPMKGHSHVYWYRQLPEEGLKFMVYLQKENIIDESGMPKERFSAEFPKEGPSILRIQQVVRGDSAAYFCASSPSNPGQGASAFFGQGTRLTVV.

J is TRBJ1-2 and V is TRBV9; possibly TRBD1 for D (6 bases). The CDR3 totals 14 residues. CDR1 and CDR2 (germline): SGDLS, YYNGEE. Trimming removed 6 bases at V and 7 bases at J, with 19 bases between. CDR3: CASNQEGGFAGYTF. CDR3 bases: TGTGCCAGCAACCAAGAGGGGGGATTCGCTGGCTACACCTTC.

The V gene is TRBV5-1, the J gene TRBJ2-2; D might be TRBD2 (6 bases). Germline values: CDR1 SGHRS, CDR2 YFSETQ. The CDR3 has 16 residues. The V end was cut by 4 bases, the J end by 5 bases, with 18 bases between. The CDR3 region is CASSQTGTEGTGELFF. The CDR3 DNA follows: TGCGCCAGCAGCCAGACCGGGACGGAGGGGACCGGGGAGCTGTTTTTT.

This chain links TRBV2 with TRBJ1-5; D is unresolved. The CDR3 is 14 amino acids. V was trimmed by 7 bases and J by 0 bases, leaving 10 bases between them. Germline-derived CDR1 and CDR2 are SNHLY and FYNNEI. The CDR3: CASNLASSNQPQHF. CDR3 coding DNA: TGTGCCAGCAACTTGGCCAGTAGCAATCAGCCCCAGCATTTT.

The chain links TRBV6-5 to TRBJ2-7, with a tentative D call TRBD2 (7 bases). V was trimmed by 7 bases and J by 0 bases, leaving 10 bases between them. Per germline, CDR1 MNHEY and CDR2 SVGAGI. CDR3 size: 13 residues. The CDR3: CASNRGGSYEQYF. The DNA for the CDR3 is TGTGCCAGCAATAGGGGGGGCTCCTACGAGCAGTACTTC.

J is TRBJ2-3 and V is TRBV4-1, with 10 bases that match TRBD2. The CDR3 is 18 residues long. Germline lookup yields CDR1 MGHRA and CDR2 YSYEKL. Trimming removed 0 bases from V and 2 bases from J; junction bases left unmatched: 8. Here the CDR3 reads CASSQETASGRLTDTQYF. In nucleotides, the CDR3 is TGCGCCAGCAGCCAAGAAACGGCTAGCGGGAGACTCACAGATACGCAGTATTTT.

This clone came up a few times. The chain employs TRBV23-1 and TRBJ2-7, with unresolved D. TRBV23-1 is an ORF, with its function uncertain. This CDR3 has 11 amino acids. The CDR3 loop reads CAKECHYEQYF. The CDR3 DNA reads as TGCGCAAAAGAGTGCCATTACGAGCAGTACTTC.

V gene TRBV11-2 combines with J gene TRBJ2-2, with 7 bases that match TRBD1. V was pared by 2 bases and J by 6 bases, with 6 bases of the junction left unmatched. This CDR3 has 15 amino acids. Germline CDR1 and CDR2: SGHAT and FQNNGV. Written as DNA, the CDR3 is TGTGCCAGCAGCTTACGCGACAGGGTTCCCGGGGAGCTGTTTTTT. Its translation is CASSLRDRVPGELFF.

The chain joins TRBV28 to TRBJ2-3; possible D gene TRBD2, 5 bases. Germline V gene lookup returns CDR1 MDHEN and CDR2 SYDVKM. This CDR3 comprises 15 residues. Trimming shortened V by 3 bases and J by 4 bases, and 14 bases separated the two germline ends. This CDR3 reads CASSLGGSYPDTQYF. The CDR3 DNA reads as TGTGCCAGCAGTTTGGGTGGGAGCTATCCAGATACGCAGTATTTT.

The rearrangement joins TRBV6-1 to TRBJ2-1, with D maybe TRBD2 (6 bases). V was clipped by 6 bases and J by 3 bases, with 15 bases between them. The CDR3 has 15 residues. Germline V lookup: CDR1 MNHNS, CDR2 SASEGT. The CDR3 loop is CASSRRGGDYNEQFF. Written as DNA, the CDR3 is TGTGCCAGCAGCCGCCGGGGCGGGGACTACAATGAGCAGTTCTTC.

The chain carries TRBV7-2 and TRBJ1-4; D remains ambiguous. The CDR3 totals 14 residues. Trimming removed 4 bases at V and 4 bases at J, with 10 bases between. Germline V CDR1 and CDR2: SGHTA, FQGNSA. CDR3 protein: CASSSDYGNEKLFF. In nucleotides, the CDR3 is TGTGCCAGCAGCTCCGACTACGGTAATGAAAAACTGTTTTTT.

This chain connects TRBV11-2 to TRBJ2-7, with 7 bases fitting TRBD2. The germline V gene encodes CDR1 SGHAT and CDR2 FQNNGV. The V segment lost 7 bases and the J segment 5 bases; nucleotides outside the gene matches: 11. This CDR3 spans 14 amino acids. In DNA form, the CDR3 reads TGTGCCAGCACCAAAAAACGGGAGGTGCACGAGCAGTACTTC. Amino acids: CASTKKREVHEQYF.

This chain links TRBV30 with TRBJ2-7, with 9 positions matching TRBD2. V dropped 6 bases and J dropped 4; count of bases not matched to a gene: 13. CDR1 is GTSNPN, CDR2 SVGIG, per germline (reference sequence). There are 15 residues in the CDR3. Written as DNA, the CDR3 is TGTGCCTGCACCTTGCGGCCTAGCGGGAAATACGAGCAGTACTTC. This gives the protein CACTLRPSGKYEQYF.

This clone was seen a few times. This chain links TRBV18 with TRBJ2-1; D is unclear. Trimming stripped 6 bases from V and 9 bases from J, with 24 bases between. The CDR3 has 16 amino acids. Per germline, CDR1 KGHSH and CDR2 LQKENI. CDR3 residues: CASSRVRQAFRVEQFF. The CDR3, as DNA: TGTGCCAGCTCCCGGGTCCGGCAGGCGTTTCGGGTTGAGCAGTTCTTC.